This note documents a single TCR beta chain sequence. The authors' processing: Amplification of reference gene primers provided the estimated nucleated cell counts. Assay: immunoSEQ multiplex PCR; the TCRdb copy retains only in-frame clones and omits some. The V and J calls and clone size were taken over from that table, and D and trimming were inferred from the DNA. The sample includes some 43,000 clones, approximately 88% of them seen just once. The sample originates from a study of blood T cell repertoires in COVID-19. Overall study: COVID-19 samples collected from the United States, Italy and Spain covered acute and convalescent phases. In each case, the material was cDNA or gDNA derived from T cells, B-cell-depleted T cells, or PBMCs.

Germline values: CDR1 SGHDT, CDR2 YYEEEE. The CDR3 is 11 amino acids. V gave up 2 bases and J gave up 7 bases, with 7 bases separating them. The sequence was collected from a man in his fifties or sixties with active COVID-19. The sample consisted of peripheral blood. The rearrangement links TRBV5-6 to TRBJ2-7, with unresolved D. Here the CDR3 reads CASSFRREQYF. The CDR3 nucleotides are TGTGCCAGCAGCTTTCGCAGGGAGCAGTACTTC.